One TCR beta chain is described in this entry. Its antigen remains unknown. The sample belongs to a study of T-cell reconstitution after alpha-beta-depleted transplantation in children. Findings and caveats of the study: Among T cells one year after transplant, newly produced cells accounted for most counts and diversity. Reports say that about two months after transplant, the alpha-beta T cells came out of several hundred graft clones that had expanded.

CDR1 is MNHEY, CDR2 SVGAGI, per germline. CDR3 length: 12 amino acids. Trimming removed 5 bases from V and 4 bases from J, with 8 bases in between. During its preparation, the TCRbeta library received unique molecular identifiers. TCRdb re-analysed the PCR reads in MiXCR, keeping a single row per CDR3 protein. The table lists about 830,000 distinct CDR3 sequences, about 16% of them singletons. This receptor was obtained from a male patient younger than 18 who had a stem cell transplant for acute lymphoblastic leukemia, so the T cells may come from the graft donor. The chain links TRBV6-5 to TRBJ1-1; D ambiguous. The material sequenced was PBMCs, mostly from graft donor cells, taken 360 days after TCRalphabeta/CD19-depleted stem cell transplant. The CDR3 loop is CASSGFRTEAFF. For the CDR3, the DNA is TGTGCCAGCAGTGGTTTTCGCACTGAAGCTTTCTTT.